Detailed here is one TCR beta chain. The antigen remains undetermined. The entry originates in a study of T cells expressing NK-cell markers. Study-wide background: Within the sequenced cohort of eight donors, seven exhibited HCMV seropositivity and one was seronegative.

The TCR beta cDNA came from 5'RACE template switching with UMIs. Reanalyzing the 5' RACE reads, TCRdb keeps one entry per CDR3 protein, without DNA. The sample spans around 470,000 distinct CDR3 sequences; the ten largest clones claim more than 1.4%. The V gene's germline CDR1 is SGHRS and CDR2 YFSETQ. The CDR3 is 14 residues long. Study-level findings and limits: CD8+ T cells in roughly six donors included dominant NKG2C+ clonotypes at roughly 1.0-7.5%.

The chain carries TRBV5-1 and TRBJ1-1; TCRdb's D call, TRBD1, is unchecked because there is no DNA. The TCR was taken from a woman aged 45-59 years in good health. Sequenced: blood T cells: a sorted CD56 or NKG2C T cell subset, CD4+ or CD8+ T cells, or bulk PBMC T cells (not recorded which). The CDR3 reads CASSPTGTESRAFF.